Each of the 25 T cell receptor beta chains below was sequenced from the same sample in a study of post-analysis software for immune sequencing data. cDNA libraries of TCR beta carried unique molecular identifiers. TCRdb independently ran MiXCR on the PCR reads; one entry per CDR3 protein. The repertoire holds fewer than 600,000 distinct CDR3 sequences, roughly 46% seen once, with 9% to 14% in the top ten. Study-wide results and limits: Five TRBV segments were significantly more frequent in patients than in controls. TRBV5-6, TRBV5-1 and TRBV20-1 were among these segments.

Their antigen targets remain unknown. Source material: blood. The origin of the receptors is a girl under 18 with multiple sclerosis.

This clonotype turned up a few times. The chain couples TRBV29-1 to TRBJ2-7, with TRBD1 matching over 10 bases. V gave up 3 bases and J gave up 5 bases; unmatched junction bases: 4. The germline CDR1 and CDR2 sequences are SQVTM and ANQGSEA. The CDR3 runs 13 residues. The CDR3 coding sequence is TGCAGCGTTGACGCGGGACAGGGGAACGAGCAGTACTTC. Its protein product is CSVDAGQGNEQYF.

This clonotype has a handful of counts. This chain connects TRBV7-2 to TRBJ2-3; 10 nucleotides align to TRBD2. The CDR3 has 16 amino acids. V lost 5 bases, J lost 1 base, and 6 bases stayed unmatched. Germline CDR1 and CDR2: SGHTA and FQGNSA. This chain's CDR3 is CASSTHSGRRTDTQYF. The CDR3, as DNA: TGTGCCAGCAGCACCCATAGCGGGAGGCGCACAGATACGCAGTATTTT.

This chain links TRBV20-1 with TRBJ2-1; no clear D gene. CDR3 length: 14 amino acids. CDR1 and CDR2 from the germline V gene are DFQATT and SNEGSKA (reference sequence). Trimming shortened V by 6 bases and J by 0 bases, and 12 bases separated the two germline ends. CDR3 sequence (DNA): TGCAGTGCCCTGGACCACAGCTCCTACAATGAGCAGTTCTTC. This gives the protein CSALDHSSYNEQFF.

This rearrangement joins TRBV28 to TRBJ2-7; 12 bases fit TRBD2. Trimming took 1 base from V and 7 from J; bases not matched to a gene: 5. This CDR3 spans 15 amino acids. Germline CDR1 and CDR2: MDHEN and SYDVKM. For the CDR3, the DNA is TGTGCCAGCAGTTTATTTGGGCTAGCGGGAGGGGAGCAGTACTTC. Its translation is CASSLFGLAGGEQYF.

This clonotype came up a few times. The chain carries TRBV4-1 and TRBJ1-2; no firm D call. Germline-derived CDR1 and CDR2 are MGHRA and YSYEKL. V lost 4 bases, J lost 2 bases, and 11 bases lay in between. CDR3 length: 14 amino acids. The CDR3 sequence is CASSPIRQNYGYTF. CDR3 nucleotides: TGCGCCAGCAGCCCCATTAGGCAAAACTATGGCTACACCTTC.

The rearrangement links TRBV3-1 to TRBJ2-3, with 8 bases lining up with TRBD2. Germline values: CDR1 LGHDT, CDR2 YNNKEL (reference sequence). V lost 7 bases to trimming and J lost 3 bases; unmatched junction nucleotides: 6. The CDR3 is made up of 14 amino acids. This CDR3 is CASNGGASTDTQYF. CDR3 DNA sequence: TGTGCCAGCAACGGGGGGGCATCAACAGATACGCAGTATTTT.

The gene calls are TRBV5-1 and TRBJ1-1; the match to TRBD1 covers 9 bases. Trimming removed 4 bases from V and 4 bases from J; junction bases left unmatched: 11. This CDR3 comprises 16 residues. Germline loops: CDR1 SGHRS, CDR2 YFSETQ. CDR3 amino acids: CASSVGTGYVGTEAFF. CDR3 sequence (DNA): TGCGCCAGCAGCGTCGGGACAGGGTATGTCGGCACTGAAGCTTTCTTT.

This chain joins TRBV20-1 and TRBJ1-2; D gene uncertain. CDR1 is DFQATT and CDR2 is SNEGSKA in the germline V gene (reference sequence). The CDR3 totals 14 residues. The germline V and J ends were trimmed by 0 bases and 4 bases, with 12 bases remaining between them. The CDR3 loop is CSARDVKGRYGYTF. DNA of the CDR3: TGCAGTGCTAGAGATGTAAAGGGCCGCTATGGCTACACCTTC.

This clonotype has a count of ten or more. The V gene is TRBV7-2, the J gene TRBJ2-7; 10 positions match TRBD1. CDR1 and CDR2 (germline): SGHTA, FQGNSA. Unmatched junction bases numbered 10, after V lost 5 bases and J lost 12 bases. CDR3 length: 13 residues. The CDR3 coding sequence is TGTGCCAGCAGCCCCACTGGACGGACAGGGGGGTACTTC. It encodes CASSPTGRTGGYF.

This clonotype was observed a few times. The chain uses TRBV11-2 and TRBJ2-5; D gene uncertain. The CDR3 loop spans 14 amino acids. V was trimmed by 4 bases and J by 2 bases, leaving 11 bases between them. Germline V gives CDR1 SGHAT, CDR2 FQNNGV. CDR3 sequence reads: CASSYEFVQETQYF. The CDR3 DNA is TGTGCCAGCAGCTACGAATTTGTACAAGAGACCCAGTACTTC. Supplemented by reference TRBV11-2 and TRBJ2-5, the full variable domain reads EAGVAQSPRYKIIEKRQSVAFWCNPISGHATLYWYQQILGQGPKLLIQFQNNGVVDDSQLPKDRFSAERLKGVDSTLKIQPAKLEDSAVYLCASSYEFVQETQYFGPGTRLLVL.

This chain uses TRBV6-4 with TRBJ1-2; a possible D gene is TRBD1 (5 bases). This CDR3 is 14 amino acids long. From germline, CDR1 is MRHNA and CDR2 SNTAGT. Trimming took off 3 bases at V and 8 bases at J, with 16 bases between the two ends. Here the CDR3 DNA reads TGTGCCAGCAGTGAGATGGACACCCCGGGGGGCTACACCTTC. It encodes CASSEMDTPGGYTF.

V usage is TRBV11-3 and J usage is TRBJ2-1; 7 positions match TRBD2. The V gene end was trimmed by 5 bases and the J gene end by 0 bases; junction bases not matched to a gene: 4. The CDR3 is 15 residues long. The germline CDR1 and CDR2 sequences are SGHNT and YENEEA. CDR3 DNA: TGTGCCAGCAGCCGGGAGGCCAGCTCCTACAATGAGCAGTTCTTC. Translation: CASSREASSYNEQFF.

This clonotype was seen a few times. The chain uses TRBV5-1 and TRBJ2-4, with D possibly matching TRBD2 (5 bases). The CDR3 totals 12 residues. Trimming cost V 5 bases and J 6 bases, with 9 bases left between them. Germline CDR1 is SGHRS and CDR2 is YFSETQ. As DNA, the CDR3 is TGCGCCAGCAGTCCGGCGGGAAACATTCAGTACTTC. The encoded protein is CASSPAGNIQYF.

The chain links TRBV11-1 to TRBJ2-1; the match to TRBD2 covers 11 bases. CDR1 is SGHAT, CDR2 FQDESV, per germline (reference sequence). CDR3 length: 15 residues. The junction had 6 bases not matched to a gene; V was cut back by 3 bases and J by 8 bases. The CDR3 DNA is TGTGCCAGCAGCTTGGAACTAGCGGGAGTCGATGAGCAGTTCTTC. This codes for CASSLELAGVDEQFF.

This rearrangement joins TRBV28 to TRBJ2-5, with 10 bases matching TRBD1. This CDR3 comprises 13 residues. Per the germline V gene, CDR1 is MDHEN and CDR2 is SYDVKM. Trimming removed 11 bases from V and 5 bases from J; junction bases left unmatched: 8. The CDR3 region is CAGAGQGLETQYF. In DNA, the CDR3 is TGTGCCGGCGCGGGACAGGGGCTGGAGACCCAGTACTTC.

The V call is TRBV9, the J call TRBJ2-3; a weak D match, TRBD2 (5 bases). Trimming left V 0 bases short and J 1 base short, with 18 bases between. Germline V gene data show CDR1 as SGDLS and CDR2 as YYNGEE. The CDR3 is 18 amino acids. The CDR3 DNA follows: TGTGCCAGCAGCGTAGCCCACCTTACAGCGGACCGCACAGATACGCAGTATTTT. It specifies CASSVAHLTADRTDTQYF.

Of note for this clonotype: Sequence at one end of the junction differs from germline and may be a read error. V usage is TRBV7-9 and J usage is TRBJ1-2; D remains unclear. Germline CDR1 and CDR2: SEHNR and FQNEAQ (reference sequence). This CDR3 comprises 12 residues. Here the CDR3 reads CVSSSSNYGYTF. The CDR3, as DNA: TGTGTCAGCAGCTCGAGCAACTATGGCTACACCTTC.

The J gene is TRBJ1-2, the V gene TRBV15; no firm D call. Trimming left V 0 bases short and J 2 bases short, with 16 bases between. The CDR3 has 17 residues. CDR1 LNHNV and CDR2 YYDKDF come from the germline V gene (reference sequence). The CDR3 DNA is TGTGCCACCAGCAGAGATAGGGCCACAAGCCCCAACTATGGCTACACCTTC. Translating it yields CATSRDRATSPNYGYTF.

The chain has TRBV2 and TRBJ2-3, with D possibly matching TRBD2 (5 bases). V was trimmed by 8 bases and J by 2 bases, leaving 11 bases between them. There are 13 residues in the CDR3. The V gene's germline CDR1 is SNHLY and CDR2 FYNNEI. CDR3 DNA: TGTGCCAGCTGCCAGCGGCCCACAGATACGCAGTATTTT. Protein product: CASCQRPTDTQYF.

The CDR3 sequence is CASSFNFEETQYF. CDR3 bases: TGTGCCAGCAGCTTTAATTTTGAAGAGACCCAGTACTTC. The genes are TRBV7-2 and TRBJ2-5; D gene ambiguous. The germline V gene has CDR1 SGHTA and CDR2 FQGNSA. V lost 3 bases and J 3 bases, leaving 8 bases between the germline ends. This CDR3 is built from 13 residues.

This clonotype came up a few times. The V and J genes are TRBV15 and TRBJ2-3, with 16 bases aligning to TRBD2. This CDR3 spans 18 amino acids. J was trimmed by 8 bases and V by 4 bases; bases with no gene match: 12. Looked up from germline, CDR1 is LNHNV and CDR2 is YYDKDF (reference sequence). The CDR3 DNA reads TGTGCCACCAGCACCCCGGGACTAGCGGGAGGGCCGCGGGGTACGCAGTATTTT. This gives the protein CATSTPGLAGGPRGTQYF. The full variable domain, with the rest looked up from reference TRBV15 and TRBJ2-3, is DAMVIQNPRYQVTQFGKPVTLSCSQTLNHNVMYWYQQKSSQAPKLLFHYYDKDFNNEADTPDNFQSRRPNTSFCFLDIRSPGLGDTAMYLCATSTPGLAGGPRGTQYFGPGTRLTVL.

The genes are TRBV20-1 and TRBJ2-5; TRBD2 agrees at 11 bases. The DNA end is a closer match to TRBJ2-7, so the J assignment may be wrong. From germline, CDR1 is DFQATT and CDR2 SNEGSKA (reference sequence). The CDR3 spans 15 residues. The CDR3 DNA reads TGCAGTGCTAGAGATCTGACTAGCGGGATCTACGAGCAGTACTTC. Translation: CSARDLTSGIYEQYF.

The CDR3 reads CASSEVGRGWDTEAFF. Here the CDR3 DNA reads TGTGCCAGCAGTGAGGTGGGCAGGGGCTGGGACACTGAAGCTTTCTTT. The chain has TRBV28 and TRBJ1-1; the D gene is possibly TRBD1 (6 bases). Germline V gene sequence: CDR1 MDHEN, CDR2 SYDVKM. The CDR3 loop spans 16 amino acids. The V end was cut by 5 bases, the J end by 3 bases, with 19 bases between. The complete variable domain, with remaining parts taken from reference TRBV28 and TRBJ1-1, reads DVKVTQSSRYLVKRTGEKVFLECVQDMDHENMFWYRQDPGLGLRLIYFSYDVKMKEKGDIPEGYSVSREKKERFSLILESASTNQTSMYLCASSEVGRGWDTEAFFGQGTRLTVV.

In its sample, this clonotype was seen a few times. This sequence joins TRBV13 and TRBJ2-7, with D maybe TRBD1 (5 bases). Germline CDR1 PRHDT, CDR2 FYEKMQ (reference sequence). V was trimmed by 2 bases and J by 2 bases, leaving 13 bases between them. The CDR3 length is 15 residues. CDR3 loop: CASSLKQVGAYEQYF. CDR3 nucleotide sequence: TGTGCCAGCAGCTTAAAACAGGTTGGGGCCTACGAGCAGTACTTC.

The CDR3 coding sequence is TGTGCCAGCATACCCTATAGGACTGAAGCTTTCTTT. Protein: CASIPYRTEAFF. The rearrangement uses TRBV6-5 and TRBJ1-1; D unresolved. V lost 7 bases, J lost 5 bases, and 11 bases lay in between. This CDR3 comprises 12 residues. CDR1 and CDR2 (germline): MNHEY, SVGAGI.